These 8 T cell receptor beta chains came from one sample sequenced in a study of blood T cell repertoires in COVID-19. Data came from immunoSEQ multiplex PCR; TCRdb stores just in-frame clones and leaves some out. In the table there are 150,000 to 200,000 clones, 75% to 90% of which are singletons. The sequenced sample consisted of peripheral blood. The source of these receptors is a woman in her thirties or forties with COVID-19, enrolled during active disease.

The rearrangement links TRBV27 to TRBJ2-1; 11 bases are shared with TRBD2. CDR3 length: 17 residues. Germline assignment: CDR1 MNHEY and CDR2 SMNVEV (reference sequence). V dropped 2 bases and J dropped 2; count of bases not matched to a gene: 5. CDR3 in amino acids: CASSLGASGRPYNEQFF. CDR3 in DNA: TGTGCCAGCAGTTTAGGGGCTAGCGGGAGGCCCTACAATGAGCAGTTCTTC.

V is TRBV10-1 and J is TRBJ2-3; 11 bases line up with TRBD2. The junction had 4 bases not matched to a gene; V was cut back by 5 bases and J by 0 bases. Germline values: CDR1 WNHNN, CDR2 SYGVQD (reference sequence). This CDR3 has 16 amino acids. The chain's CDR3 is CASSKGLAASTDTQYF. The CDR3 DNA reads as TGCGCCAGCAGTAAGGGACTAGCGGCTAGCACAGATACGCAGTATTTT.

This rearrangement joins TRBV6-4 to TRBJ1-1; 7 nucleotides match TRBD1. This CDR3 has 15 residues. V was pared by 3 bases and J by 1 base, with 5 bases of the junction left unmatched. Germline CDR1 reads MRHNA; CDR2 reads SNTAGT. CDR3 DNA: TGTGCCAGCAGTGAGACCGGGACAGAGAACACTGAAGCTTTCTTT. Its translation: CASSETGTENTEAFF.

The chain combines TRBV6-5 with TRBJ2-7; 7 bases match TRBD1. V shed 6 bases and J 3 bases; nucleotides not matched to a gene: 8. CDR3 length equals 14 residues. Germline CDR1 MNHEY, CDR2 SVGAGI. Here the CDR3 reads CASSGTDLLYEQYF. The CDR3 coding sequence is TGTGCCAGCAGCGGGACAGACCTACTCTACGAGCAGTACTTC.

In this sample, this clone turned up once. The rearrangement uses TRBV2 and TRBJ2-3; D is possibly TRBD1 (5 bases). Per the germline V gene, CDR1 is SNHLY and CDR2 is FYNNEI. The V and J ends lost 7 bases and 2 bases respectively, with 16 bases between them. CDR3 length: 15 amino acids. The CDR3, as DNA: TGTGCCAGCACTCTGACAGCCGTGAACACAGATACGCAGTATTTT. Protein sequence: CASTLTAVNTDTQYF.

The rearrangement joins TRBV19 to TRBJ1-5; TRBD1 agrees at 10 bases. The V and J ends lost 5 bases and 1 base, in that order; junction bases with no gene match: 2. Germline CDR1 reads LNHDA; CDR2 reads SQIVND (reference sequence). This CDR3 contains 15 residues. CDR3 in amino acids: CASSVGQGSNQPQHF. CDR3 nucleotides: TGTGCCAGTAGTGTGGGACAGGGGAGCAATCAGCCCCAGCATTTT.

This clone is a singleton in its sample. This chain connects TRBV10-3 to TRBJ2-3; D possibly corresponds to TRBD2 (5 bases). Trimming removed 6 bases from V and 4 bases from J, with 14 bases in between. In germline, CDR1 is ENHRY, CDR2 SYGVKD. The CDR3 extends over 14 amino acids. CDR3 protein: CAIRPEGSPDTQYF. CDR3 nucleotides: TGTGCCATCAGGCCTGAGGGCTCGCCAGATACGCAGTATTTT.

The genes are TRBV19 and TRBJ1-5; D is unclear. Germline loops: CDR1 LNHDA, CDR2 SQIVND (reference sequence). The CDR3 covers 14 residues. The ends were cut back, 1 base at V and 4 bases at J, with 8 bases in the middle. CDR3 protein: CASSIARMNQPQHF. CDR3 nucleotides: TGTGCCAGTAGTATAGCCAGAATGAATCAGCCCCAGCATTTT. The whole variable domain, filled in from reference TRBV19 and TRBJ1-5, reads DGGITQSPKYLFRKEGQNVTLSCEQNLNHDAMYWYRQDPGQGLRLIYYSQIVNDFQKGDIAEGYSVSREKKESFPLTVTSAQKNPTAFYLCASSIARMNQPQHFGDGTRLSIL.